This T cell receptor beta chain was found in a study of regulatory T cells in long-lasting Graves disease. Time point denoted: persistent/refractory GD, antithyroid drugs over 5 years with positive TRAb. Preparation of the TCR library used RNA extracted from PBMCs. In its sample, this clonotype was seen many times. Building the TCR beta libraries relied on iRepertoire HTBI primers, and CDR3 regions underwent Arm-PCR. TCRdb reanalysed the multiplex PCR reads using MiXCR and keeps one entry per CDR3 protein. The profile shows under 500,000 distinct CDR3 sequences, 20% to 25% of them singletons. CDR3 length equals 14 residues. V was trimmed by 0 bases and J by 2 bases, leaving 8 bases between them. CDR1 is PRHDT, CDR2 FYEKMQ, per germline (reference sequence).

This TCR was sampled from a female donor with Graves disease. The sequenced sample was peripheral blood mononuclear cells (PBMCs), obtained when the disease was refractory, from a patient treated with antithyroid drugs. V is TRBV13 and J is TRBJ2-7; D call uncertain. CDR3 nucleotides: TGTGCCAGCAGCTTAGGGCGGAGACCCTACGAGCAGTACTTC. Its translation is CASSLGRRPYEQYF.